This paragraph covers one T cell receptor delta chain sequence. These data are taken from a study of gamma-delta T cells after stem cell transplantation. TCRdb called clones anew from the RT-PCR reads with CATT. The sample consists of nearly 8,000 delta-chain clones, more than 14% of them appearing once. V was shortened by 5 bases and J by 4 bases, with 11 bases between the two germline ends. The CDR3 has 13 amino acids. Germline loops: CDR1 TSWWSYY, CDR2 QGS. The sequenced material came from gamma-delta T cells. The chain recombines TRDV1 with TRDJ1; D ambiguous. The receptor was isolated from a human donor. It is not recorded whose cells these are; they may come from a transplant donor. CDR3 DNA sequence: TGTGCTCTTGGGCCCACTGTAAACGATAAACTCATCTTT. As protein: CALGPTVNDKLIF.